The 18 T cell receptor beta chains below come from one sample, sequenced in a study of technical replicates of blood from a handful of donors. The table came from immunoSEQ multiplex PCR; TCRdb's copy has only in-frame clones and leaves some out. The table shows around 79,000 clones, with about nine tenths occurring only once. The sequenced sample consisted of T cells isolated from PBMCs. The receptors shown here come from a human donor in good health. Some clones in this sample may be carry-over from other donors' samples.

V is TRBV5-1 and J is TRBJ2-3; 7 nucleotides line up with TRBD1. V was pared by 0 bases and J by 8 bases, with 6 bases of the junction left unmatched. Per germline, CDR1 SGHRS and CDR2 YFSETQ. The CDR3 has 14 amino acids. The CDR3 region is CASSLDRDSLTQYF. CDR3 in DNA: TGCGCCAGCAGCTTGGACCGGGACAGCCTTACGCAGTATTTT.

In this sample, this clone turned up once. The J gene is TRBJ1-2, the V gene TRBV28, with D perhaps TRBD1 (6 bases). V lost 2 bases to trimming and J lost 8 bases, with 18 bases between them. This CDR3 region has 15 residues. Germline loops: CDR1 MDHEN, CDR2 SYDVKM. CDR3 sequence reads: CASSLPSGRGGGYTF. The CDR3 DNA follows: TGTGCCAGCAGTTTACCCTCTGGCAGGGGAGGGGGCTACACCTTC.

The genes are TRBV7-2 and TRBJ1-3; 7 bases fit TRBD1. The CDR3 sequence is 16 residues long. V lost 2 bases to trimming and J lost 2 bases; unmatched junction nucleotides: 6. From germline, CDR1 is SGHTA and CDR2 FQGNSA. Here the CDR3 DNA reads TGTGCCAGCAGCTTATATAGGCAGGGGGCTGGAAACACCATATATTTT. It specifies CASSLYRQGAGNTIYF. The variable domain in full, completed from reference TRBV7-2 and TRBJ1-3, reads GAGVSQSPSNKVTEKGKDVELRCDPISGHTALYWYRQSLGQGLEFLIYFQGNSAPDKSGLPSDRFSAERTGGSVSTLTIQRTQQEDSAVYLCASSLYRQGAGNTIYFGEGSWLTVV.

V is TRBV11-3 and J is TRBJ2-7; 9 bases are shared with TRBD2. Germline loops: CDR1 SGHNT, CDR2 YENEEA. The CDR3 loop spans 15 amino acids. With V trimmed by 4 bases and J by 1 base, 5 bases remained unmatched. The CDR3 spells CASSSLAGVSYEQYF. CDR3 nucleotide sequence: TGTGCCAGCAGCTCCTTAGCGGGAGTTTCCTACGAGCAGTACTTC.

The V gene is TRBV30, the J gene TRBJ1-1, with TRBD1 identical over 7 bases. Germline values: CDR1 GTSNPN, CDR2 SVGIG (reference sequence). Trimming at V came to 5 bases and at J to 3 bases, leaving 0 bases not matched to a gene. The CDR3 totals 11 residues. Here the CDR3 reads CAWDRDTEAFF. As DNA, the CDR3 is TGTGCCTGGGACAGGGACACTGAAGCTTTCTTT.

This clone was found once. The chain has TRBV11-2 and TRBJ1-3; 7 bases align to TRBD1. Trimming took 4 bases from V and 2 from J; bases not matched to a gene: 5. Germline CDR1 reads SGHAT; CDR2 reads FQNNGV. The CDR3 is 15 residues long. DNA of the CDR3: TGTGCCAGCAGCTCAACAGGGGAAGCTGGAAACACCATATATTTT. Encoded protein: CASSSTGEAGNTIYF.

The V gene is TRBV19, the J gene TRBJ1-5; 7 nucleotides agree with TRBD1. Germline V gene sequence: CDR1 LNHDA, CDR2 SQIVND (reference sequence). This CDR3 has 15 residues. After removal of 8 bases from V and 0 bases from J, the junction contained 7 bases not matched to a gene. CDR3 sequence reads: CASCQGEVSNQPQHF. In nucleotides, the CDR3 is TGTGCCAGTTGTCAGGGGGAAGTTAGCAATCAGCCCCAGCATTTT.

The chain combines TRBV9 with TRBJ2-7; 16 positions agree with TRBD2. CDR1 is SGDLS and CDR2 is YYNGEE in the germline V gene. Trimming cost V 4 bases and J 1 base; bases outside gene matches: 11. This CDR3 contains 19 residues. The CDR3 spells CASSPRSGLAGGPSYEQYF. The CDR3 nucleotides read TGTGCCAGCAGCCCTAGGTCGGGACTAGCGGGAGGGCCATCCTACGAGCAGTACTTC.

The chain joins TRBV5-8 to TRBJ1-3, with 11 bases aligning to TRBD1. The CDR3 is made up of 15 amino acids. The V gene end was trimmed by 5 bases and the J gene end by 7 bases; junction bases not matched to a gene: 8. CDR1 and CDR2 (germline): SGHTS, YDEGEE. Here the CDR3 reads CASRLDRGRFNTIYF. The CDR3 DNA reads TGTGCCAGCAGACTGGACAGGGGGCGATTTAACACCATATATTTT.

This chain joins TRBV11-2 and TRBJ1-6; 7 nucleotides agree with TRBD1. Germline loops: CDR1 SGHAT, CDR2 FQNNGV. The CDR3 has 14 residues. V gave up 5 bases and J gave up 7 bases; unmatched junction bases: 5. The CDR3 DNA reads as TGTGCCAGCAGCCCCGACAGGGAGAATTCACCCCTCCACTTT. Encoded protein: CASSPDRENSPLHF. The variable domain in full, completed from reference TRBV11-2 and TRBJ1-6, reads EAGVAQSPRYKIIEKRQSVAFWCNPISGHATLYWYQQILGQGPKLLIQFQNNGVVDDSQLPKDRFSAERLKGVDSTLKIQPAKLEDSAVYLCASSPDRENSPLHFGNGTRLTVT.

The CDR3 DNA is TGTGCCAGCAGTTACTCTCCCTACGAGCAGTACTTC. Encoded protein: CASSYSPYEQYF. V gene TRBV6-5 combines with J gene TRBJ2-5, with no clear D. The J call may be faulty, since TRBJ2-7 better matches the DNA end. This CDR3 spans 12 amino acids. Germline V gene data show CDR1 as MNHEY and CDR2 as SVGAGI.

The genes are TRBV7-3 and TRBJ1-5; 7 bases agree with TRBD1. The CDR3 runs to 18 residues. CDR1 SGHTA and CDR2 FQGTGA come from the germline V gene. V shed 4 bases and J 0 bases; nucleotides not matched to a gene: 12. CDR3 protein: CASSSDRVEENSNQPQHF. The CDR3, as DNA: TGTGCCAGCAGCTCCGACAGGGTGGAGGAAAATAGCAATCAGCCCCAGCATTTT.

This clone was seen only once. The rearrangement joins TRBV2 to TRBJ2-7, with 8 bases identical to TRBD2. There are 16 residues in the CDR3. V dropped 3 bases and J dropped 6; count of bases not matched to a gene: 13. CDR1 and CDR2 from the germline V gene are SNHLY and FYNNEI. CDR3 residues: CASSDLSSGRGSEQYF. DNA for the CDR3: TGTGCCAGCAGTGATCTGTCCAGCGGGAGAGGATCCGAGCAGTACTTC.

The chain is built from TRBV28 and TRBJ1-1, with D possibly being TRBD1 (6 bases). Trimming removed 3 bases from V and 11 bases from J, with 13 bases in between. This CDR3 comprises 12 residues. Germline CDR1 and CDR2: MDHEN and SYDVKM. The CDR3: CASSLGDTVAFF. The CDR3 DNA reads TGTGCCAGCAGTTTGGGGGACACTGTGGCTTTCTTT.

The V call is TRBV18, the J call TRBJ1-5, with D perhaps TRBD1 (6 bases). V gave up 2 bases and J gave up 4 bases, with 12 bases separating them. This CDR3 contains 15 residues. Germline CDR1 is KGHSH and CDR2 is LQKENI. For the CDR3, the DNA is TGTGCCAGCTCACCAGGACAGAGCATTAATCAGCCCCAGCATTTT. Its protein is CASSPGQSINQPQHF.

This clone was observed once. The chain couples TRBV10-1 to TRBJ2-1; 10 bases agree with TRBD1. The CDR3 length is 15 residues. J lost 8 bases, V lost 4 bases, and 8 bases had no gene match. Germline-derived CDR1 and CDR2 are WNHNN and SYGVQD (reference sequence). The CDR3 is CASSAGTGVGYEQFF. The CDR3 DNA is TGCGCCAGCAGTGCCGGGACAGGGGTCGGCTATGAGCAGTTCTTC.

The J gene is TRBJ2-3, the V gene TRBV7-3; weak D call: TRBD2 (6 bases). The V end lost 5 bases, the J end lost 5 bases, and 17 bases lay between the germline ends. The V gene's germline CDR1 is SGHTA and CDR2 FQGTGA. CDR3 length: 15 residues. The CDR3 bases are TGTGCCAGCAGCCAAGGAGGGATTGGAGGAGATACGCAGTATTTT. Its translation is CASSQGGIGGDTQYF.

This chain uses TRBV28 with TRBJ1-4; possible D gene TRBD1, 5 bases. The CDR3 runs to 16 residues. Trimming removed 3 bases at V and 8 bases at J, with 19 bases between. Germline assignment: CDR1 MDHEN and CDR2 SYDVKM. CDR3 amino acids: CASSLAGRTNDEKLFF. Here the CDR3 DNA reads TGTGCCAGCAGTTTGGCGGGACGGACTAATGACGAAAAACTGTTTTTT.